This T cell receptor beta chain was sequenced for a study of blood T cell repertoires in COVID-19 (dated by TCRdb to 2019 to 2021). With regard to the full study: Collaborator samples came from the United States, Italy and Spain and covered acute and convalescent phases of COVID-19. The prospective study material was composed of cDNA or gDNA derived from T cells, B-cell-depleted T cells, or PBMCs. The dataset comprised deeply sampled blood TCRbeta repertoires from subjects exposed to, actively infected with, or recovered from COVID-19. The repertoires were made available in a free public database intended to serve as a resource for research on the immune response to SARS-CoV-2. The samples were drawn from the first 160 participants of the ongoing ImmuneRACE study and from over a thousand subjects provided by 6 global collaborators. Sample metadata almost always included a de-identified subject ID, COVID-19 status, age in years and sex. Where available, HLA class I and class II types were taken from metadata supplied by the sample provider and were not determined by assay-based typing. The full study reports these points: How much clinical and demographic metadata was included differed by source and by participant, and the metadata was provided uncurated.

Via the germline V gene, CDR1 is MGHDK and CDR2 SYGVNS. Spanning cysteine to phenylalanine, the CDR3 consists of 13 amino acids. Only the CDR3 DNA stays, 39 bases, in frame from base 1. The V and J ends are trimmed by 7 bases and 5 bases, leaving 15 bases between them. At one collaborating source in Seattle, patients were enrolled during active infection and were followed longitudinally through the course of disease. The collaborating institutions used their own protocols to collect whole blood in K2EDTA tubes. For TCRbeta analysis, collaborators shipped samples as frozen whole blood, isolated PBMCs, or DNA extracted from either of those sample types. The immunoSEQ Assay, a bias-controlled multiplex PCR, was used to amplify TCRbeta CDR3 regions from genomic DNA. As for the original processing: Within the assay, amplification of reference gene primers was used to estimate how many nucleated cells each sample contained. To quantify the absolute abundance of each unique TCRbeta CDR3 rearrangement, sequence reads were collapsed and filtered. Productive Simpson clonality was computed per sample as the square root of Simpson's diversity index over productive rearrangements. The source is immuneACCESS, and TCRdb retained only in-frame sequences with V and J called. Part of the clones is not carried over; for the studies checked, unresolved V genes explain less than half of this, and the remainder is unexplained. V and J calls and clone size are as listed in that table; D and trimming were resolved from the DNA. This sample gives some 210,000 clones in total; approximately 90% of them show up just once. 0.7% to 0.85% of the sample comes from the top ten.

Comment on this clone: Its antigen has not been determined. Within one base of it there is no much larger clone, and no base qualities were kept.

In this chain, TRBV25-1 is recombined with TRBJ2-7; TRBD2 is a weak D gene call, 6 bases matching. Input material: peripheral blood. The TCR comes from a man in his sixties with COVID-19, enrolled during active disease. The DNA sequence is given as TGTGCCAGCACCCGAACGGGACTCCACGAGCAGTACTTC. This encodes CASTRTGLHEQYF.